This TCR beta chain was identified during a study of a mutant IDH1 vaccine in newly diagnosed glioma. Study-level background: Earlier care involved radiotherapy, temozolomide, or both, and the majority received both.

Sequencing used immunoSEQ multiplex PCR; TCRdb keeps in-frame clones, though not all of them. The table lists tens of thousands of clones, around 85% of them singletons, with around 3% in the top ten. Regarding the study as a whole: Among all patients, vaccine-induced immune responses occurred in over 80%.

On this clone itself: Its matching antigen is unknown.

Documented time point: baseline, week 1 (first vaccination visit). The treatment denotes: pre-vaccination baseline after standard-of-care therapy. Donors harbored newly found WHO grade 3 or 4 IDH1-mutant, ATRX-lost astrocytomas. Germline V gene sequence: CDR1 SGHAT, CDR2 FQNNGV. This CDR3 is built from 15 residues. V shed 0 bases and J shed 5 bases, with 10 bases lying between them. This chain uses TRBV11-2 with TRBJ2-2; D is undetermined. The sample here was PBMCs, taken from a glioma patient treated with radiotherapy, temozolomide or both. This receptor was obtained from a man aged 30 to 39 with glioma. The CDR3 DNA reads as TGTGCCAGCAGCTTAGAGCGGTTTTGGACCGGGGAGCTGTTTTTT. Translating it yields CASSLERFWTGELFF. Supplemented by reference TRBV11-2 and TRBJ2-2, the full variable domain reads EAGVAQSPRYKIIEKRQSVAFWCNPISGHATLYWYQQILGQGPKLLIQFQNNGVVDDSQLPKDRFSAERLKGVDSTLKIQPAKLEDSAVYLCASSLERFWTGELFFGEGSRLTVL.